These 32 T cell receptor beta chains were all obtained from the same sample, sequenced in a study of CD8 T cells in ankylosing spondylitis. TCRdb fed the 5' RACE reads into MiXCR, producing one record per CDR3 protein. Of around 340,000 distinct CDR3 sequences in the sample, more than 20% were seen once. Source material: blood, either unsorted or a sorted T cell fraction (not recorded which). Every receptor here comes from a male donor with ankylosing spondylitis or in good health (not recorded which).

CDR3 sequence reads: CASSGWSSETQYF. Written as DNA, the CDR3 is TGTGCCAGCAGCGGGTGGAGTTCGGAGACCCAGTACTTC. The chain is built from TRBV11-2 and TRBJ2-5; D remains unclear. CDR3 length: 13 amino acids. The V and J ends lost 5 bases and 5 bases respectively, with 12 bases between them. The germline V gene has CDR1 SGHAT and CDR2 FQNNGV. The full variable domain, completed using reference TRBV11-2 and TRBJ2-5, is EAGVAQSPRYKIIEKRQSVAFWCNPISGHATLYWYQQILGQGPKLLIQFQNNGVVDDSQLPKDRFSAERLKGVDSTLKIQPAKLEDSAVYLCASSGWSSETQYFGPGTRLLVL.

This clonotype turned up a few times. V is TRBV9 and J is TRBJ2-1, with a possible D match to TRBD1 (6 bases). Germline CDR1 is SGDLS and CDR2 is YYNGEE. V lost 3 bases and J lost 2, with 12 bases in between. The CDR3 length is 15 residues. CDR3 region: CASSAVQGAYNEQFF. The CDR3, as DNA: TGTGCCAGCAGCGCAGTACAGGGCGCCTACAATGAGCAGTTCTTC.

J is TRBJ2-1 and V is TRBV29-1; D is perhaps TRBD2 (5 bases). The ends were cut back, 6 bases at V and 7 bases at J, with 13 bases in the middle. Germline V CDR1 and CDR2: SQVTM, ANQGSEA. There are 12 residues in the CDR3. CDR3 loop: CSVSRVGNEQFF. CDR3 nucleotides: TGCAGCGTCTCGAGGGTGGGGAATGAGCAGTTCTTC.

This clonotype has more than one count but fewer than ten. The chain is built from TRBV7-9 and TRBJ2-7, with TRBD2 as a possible D gene (5 bases). Germline CDR1 and CDR2: SEHNR and FQNEAQ (reference sequence). There are 13 residues in the CDR3. Trimming removed 4 bases at V and 5 bases at J, with 12 bases between. This CDR3 reads CASSSRGRDEQYF. The CDR3 nucleotides read TGTGCCAGCAGCTCCAGAGGGCGAGACGAGCAGTACTTC.

The sample holds many counts of this clonotype. J is TRBJ2-7 and V is TRBV18; tentatively, D is TRBD1 (5 bases). This CDR3 spans 13 amino acids. Germline V gene lookup returns CDR1 KGHSH and CDR2 LQKENI. V was pared by 8 bases and J by 2 bases, with 13 bases between. The CDR3 sequence: CASSPPDTYEQYF. In DNA, the CDR3 is TGTGCCAGCAGCCCCCCGGACACCTACGAGCAGTACTTC.

The chain uses TRBV29-1 and TRBJ2-3; 12 bases map to TRBD2. CDR3 length: 17 residues. V was clipped by 0 bases and J by 6 bases; unmatched bases: 10. CDR1 and CDR2 from the germline V gene are SQVTM and ANQGSEA. The CDR3 coding sequence is TGCAGCGTTGAAGAGGAGCTAGCGGGGGGGCCGGTGGATACGCAGTATTTT. Protein sequence: CSVEEELAGGPVDTQYF.

Here the CDR3 reads CSARDPQAPSYEQYF. The CDR3 DNA follows: TGCAGTGCTAGAGATCCCCAGGCGCCCTCCTACGAGCAGTACTTC. J is TRBJ2-7 and V is TRBV20-1; D is uncertain. The V gene's germline CDR1 is DFQATT and CDR2 SNEGSKA (reference sequence). The CDR3 is 15 amino acids. Trimming took off 0 bases at V and 0 bases at J, with 12 bases between the two ends.

The chain couples TRBV7-9 to TRBJ2-1; TRBD1 or TRBD2 may be the D gene (6 bases each). V lost 1 base and J 0 bases, leaving 13 bases between the germline ends. The V gene's germline CDR1 is SEHNR and CDR2 FQNEAQ (reference sequence). This CDR3 is 17 amino acids long. In nucleotides, the CDR3 is TGTGCCAGCAGCTTAGAGATAGGGGGGAGCTCCTACAATGAGCAGTTCTTC. Translated, it gives CASSLEIGGSSYNEQFF.

This chain connects TRBV4-1 to TRBJ2-2; D unresolved. CDR1 is MGHRA, CDR2 YSYEKL, per germline. The V and J ends lost 1 base and 3 bases respectively, with 9 bases between them. CDR3 length: 15 amino acids. CDR3 region: CASSQGVEYTGELFF. In DNA, the CDR3 is TGCGCCAGCAGCCAAGGAGTAGAGTACACCGGGGAGCTGTTTTTT.

The chain links TRBV12-3 or TRBV12-4 to TRBJ2-1, with D maybe TRBD2 (6 bases). The CDR3 sequence is 14 residues long. The germline V and J ends were trimmed by 2 bases and 7 bases, with 12 bases remaining between them. In nucleotides, the CDR3 is TGTGCCAGCAGTTTATGGGGGGTAGGTAATGAGCAGTTCTTC. It encodes CASSLWGVGNEQFF.

V usage is TRBV10-3 and J usage is TRBJ1-4; weak D call: TRBD1 (5 bases). The CDR3 totals 14 residues. Germline values: CDR1 ENHRY, CDR2 SYGVKD. Trimming took 3 bases from V and 8 from J, leaving 13 bases between them. The CDR3 DNA sequence: TGTGCCATCAGTGACGGGCAGGGAAGGGAAAAACTGTTTTTT. Its translation: CAISDGQGREKLFF.

This clonotype was counted a few times. The chain joins TRBV12-3 or TRBV12-4 to TRBJ2-1, with D possibly being TRBD1 or TRBD2 (5 bases each). The CDR3 totals 14 residues. V was clipped by 3 bases and J by 9 bases, with 15 bases between them. The CDR3 spells CASSFKGPRGEQFF. In DNA form, the CDR3 reads TGTGCCAGCAGTTTTAAAGGGCCGAGGGGTGAGCAGTTCTTC.

This clonotype showed up just a few times. This CDR3 is CASSRPGVANTGELFF. The CDR3 DNA is TGTGCCAGCAGTAGGCCGGGGGTAGCGAACACCGGGGAGCTGTTTTTT. The chain is built from TRBV12-3 or TRBV12-4 and TRBJ2-2; D possibly corresponds to TRBD2 (6 bases). The V and J ends lost 5 bases and 0 bases respectively, with 13 bases between them. This CDR3 is 16 amino acids long.

This chain joins TRBV6-5 and TRBJ2-5; D perhaps matches TRBD1 (6 bases). The CDR3 has 14 amino acids. From germline, CDR1 is MNHEY and CDR2 SVGAGI. Trimming shortened V by 4 bases and J by 5 bases, and 14 bases separated the two germline ends. The DNA for the CDR3 is TGTGCCAGCAGTTCCAGACAGGACGGGGAGACCCAGTACTTC. Its protein product is CASSSRQDGETQYF.

This sequence joins TRBV29-1 and TRBJ2-3; D perhaps matches TRBD1 (6 bases). Germline V gives CDR1 SQVTM, CDR2 ANQGSEA. Trimming left V 6 bases short and J 1 base short, with 14 bases between. The CDR3 runs to 14 residues. Here the CDR3 reads CSVSGARGTDTQYF. DNA for the CDR3: TGCAGCGTCTCAGGGGCTCGGGGCACAGATACGCAGTATTTT.

The chain recombines TRBV2 with TRBJ2-7, with 7 bases lining up with TRBD1. V was clipped by 6 bases and J by 7 bases; unmatched bases: 15. Germline loops: CDR1 SNHLY, CDR2 FYNNEI. This CDR3 has 15 amino acids. CDR3 in amino acids: CASRAPDRVRGEQYF. The CDR3 DNA reads TGTGCCAGCAGGGCCCCTGACAGGGTCCGGGGAGAGCAGTACTTC.

The chain is built from TRBV7-6 and TRBJ2-3; perhaps TRBD2 as D (5 bases). Looked up from germline, CDR1 is SGHVS and CDR2 is FNYEAQ. The V and J ends lost 5 bases and 2 bases respectively, with 11 bases between them. This CDR3 is 14 amino acids long. The CDR3 DNA follows: TGTGCCAGCAGCCGTGGGGAGACCACAGATACGCAGTATTTT. It codes for CASSRGETTDTQYF.

The chain couples TRBV4-1 to TRBJ2-7; no clear D. Germline CDR1 MGHRA, CDR2 YSYEKL. Trimming removed 3 bases at V and 10 bases at J, with 13 bases between. The CDR3 has 12 amino acids. The CDR3 is CASSHLNGPQYF. The CDR3 DNA reads TGCGCCAGCAGCCACCTTAACGGTCCTCAGTACTTC.

This sequence joins TRBV20-1 and TRBJ2-1; no definite D call. The CDR3 totals 14 residues. Germline V gives CDR1 DFQATT, CDR2 SNEGSKA (reference sequence). The V and J ends lost 3 bases and 0 bases respectively, with 9 bases between them. In DNA form, the CDR3 reads TGCAGTGCTAGGGGGATACGCTCCTACAATGAGCAGTTCTTC. This sequence encodes CSARGIRSYNEQFF.

The chain uses TRBV19 and TRBJ2-2, with D possibly being TRBD2 (6 bases). V shed 2 bases and J shed 4 bases, with 14 bases lying between them. The CDR3 has 16 residues. The germline gives CDR1 LNHDA, CDR2 SQIVND (reference sequence). The CDR3 protein is CASSIWRDGGTGELFF. The CDR3 DNA reads as TGTGCCAGTAGTATATGGAGGGATGGAGGCACCGGGGAGCTGTTTTTT.

The chain carries TRBV24-1 and TRBJ2-1, with 15 bases that match TRBD2. V trimming: 4 bases; J trimming: 9 bases; junction bases outside the gene matches: 9. This CDR3 region has 17 residues. Germline V gene sequence: CDR1 KGHDR, CDR2 SFDVKD. CDR3 sequence: CATSDQGTSGGRGEQFF. The CDR3 nucleotides read TGTGCCACCAGTGACCAAGGGACTAGCGGGGGGCGAGGTGAGCAGTTCTTC.

This clonotype showed up just a few times. DNA for the CDR3: TGCGCCAGCAGCCAAGAGGTGGGGGGGAAAAGAGAGACCCAGTACTTC. It yields the protein CASSQEVGGKRETQYF. The chain carries TRBV4-1 and TRBJ2-5; 7 bases align to TRBD2. The CDR3 sequence is 16 residues long. J gave up 4 bases and V 0 bases, and 8 bases lay outside the gene matches. Looked up from germline, CDR1 is MGHRA and CDR2 is YSYEKL.

The chain carries TRBV14 and TRBJ2-1; D may correspond to TRBD1 or TRBD2 (6 bases each). Germline V CDR1 and CDR2: SGHDN, FVKESK. The V and J ends lost 2 bases and 6 bases respectively, with 14 bases between them. This CDR3 has 15 amino acids. For the CDR3, the DNA is TGTGCCAGCAGCCAACGTCCTTCGGGGGCCAATGAGCAGTTCTTC. As protein: CASSQRPSGANEQFF. The full variable domain, in which reference TRBV14 and TRBJ2-1 provide the parts outside the CDR3, is EAGVTQFPSHSVIEKGQTVTLRCDPISGHDNLYWYRRVMGKEIKFLLHFVKESKQDESGMPNNRFLAERTGGTYSTLKVQPAELEDSGVYFCASSQRPSGANEQFFGPGTRLTVL.

This clonotype was detected ten times or more. This chain connects TRBV7-9 to TRBJ2-2; no firm D call. Looked up from germline, CDR1 is SEHNR and CDR2 is FQNEAQ (reference sequence). The V end lost 5 bases, the J end lost 7 bases, and 8 bases lay between the germline ends. This CDR3 region has 12 residues. As DNA, the CDR3 is TGTGCCAGCAGCCCGGTGTTCGGGGAGCTGTTTTTT. This codes for CASSPVFGELFF.

V and J are TRBV4-2 and TRBJ1-4, with TRBD1 matching 10 bases. This CDR3 contains 15 residues. The germline CDR1 and CDR2 sequences are LGHNA and YNFKEQ. V was pared by 4 bases and J by 7 bases, with 6 bases of the junction left unmatched. The CDR3 DNA is TGTGCCAGCAGCCCTCCCGGGACAGGGGTTGAAAAACTGTTTTTT. It is translated as CASSPPGTGVEKLFF.

This sequence joins TRBV12-3 or TRBV12-4 and TRBJ2-3, with a weak D call TRBD1 (6 bases). With 1 base removed from V and 0 bases from J, the gap between germline ends came to 14 bases. CDR3 length: 17 amino acids. The DNA of the CDR3 is TGTGCCAGCAGTTTAGGAGAGGGGACACCAAGCACAGATACGCAGTATTTT. Its protein is CASSLGEGTPSTDTQYF.

This clonotype was seen more than once but under ten times. This chain links TRBV7-9 with TRBJ2-3; D is possibly TRBD1 or TRBD2 (6 bases each). The germline V gene has CDR1 SEHNR and CDR2 FQNEAQ (reference sequence). The CDR3 is made up of 16 amino acids. V lost 3 bases, J lost 2 bases, and 15 bases lay in between. CDR3 residues: CASSFPGANPTDTQYF. The DNA for the CDR3 is TGTGCCAGCAGCTTTCCGGGGGCAAACCCCACAGATACGCAGTATTTT. Complete variable domain (other parts from reference TRBV7-9 and TRBJ2-3): DTGVSQNPRHKITKRGQNVTFRCDPISEHNRLYWYRQTLGQGPEFLTYFQNEAQLEKSRLLSDRFSAERPKGSFSTLEIQRTEQGDSAMYLCASSFPGANPTDTQYFGPGTRLTVL.

This clonotype has only a few counts. The rearrangement links TRBV12-3 or TRBV12-4 to TRBJ2-3; D remains unclear. The CDR3 runs 14 residues. V was clipped by 3 bases and J by 5 bases, with 12 bases between them. The CDR3 DNA sequence: TGTGCCAGCAGTTTGGTTCTCCTAGGAGATACGCAGTATTTT. Its protein product is CASSLVLLGDTQYF.

The genes are TRBV27 and TRBJ2-5, with D perhaps TRBD1 (6 bases). Germline CDR1 is MNHEY and CDR2 is SMNVEV (reference sequence). With 5 bases removed from V and 9 bases from J, the gap between germline ends came to 16 bases. This CDR3 contains 13 residues. The CDR3 nucleotides are TGTGCCAGCAGTCCCCTCACAGGGTGGTCCCAGTACTTC. Its translation: CASSPLTGWSQYF.

The chain recombines TRBV27 with TRBJ2-7; D gene uncertain. The germline CDR1 and CDR2 sequences are MNHEY and SMNVEV (reference sequence). The CDR3 totals 13 residues. The germline V and J ends were trimmed by 8 bases and 1 base, with 12 bases remaining between them. For the CDR3, the DNA is TGTGCCAGCGCCCATGGCGCGTCCTACGAGCAGTACTTC. It yields the protein CASAHGASYEQYF.

The rearrangement joins TRBV12-3 or TRBV12-4 to TRBJ2-5, with D maybe TRBD1 (6 bases). The CDR3 contains 14 residues. Trimming took off 7 bases at V and 5 bases at J, with 17 bases between the two ends. CDR3 nucleotides: TGTGCCAGCAACACTGGACAGCATTACGAGACCCAGTACTTC. It specifies CASNTGQHYETQYF.

J is TRBJ2-1 and V is TRBV10-3; tentatively, D is TRBD2 (7 bases). The CDR3 totals 13 residues. Germline CDR1 is ENHRY and CDR2 is SYGVKD. V lost 6 bases and J 5 bases, leaving 11 bases between the germline ends. In DNA form, the CDR3 reads TGTGCCATCAGGGGGGCGGGAGACAATGAGCAGTTCTTC. Protein: CAIRGAGDNEQFF.